Reported below is one T cell receptor (beta chain). This sample was included in a study of cytomegalovirus exposure and HLA in healthy donors. The germline CDR1 and CDR2 sequences are SGDLS and YYNGEE. The CDR3 extends over 15 amino acids. Trimming took 3 bases from V and 7 from J; bases not matched to a gene: 11. PCR primers comprised 60 Vbeta and 13 Jbeta primers. Measured with immunoSEQ multiplex PCR; TCRdb has only the in-frame clones, and not every one. This table holds under 95,000 clones, about three quarters found once. The chain is built from TRBV9 and TRBJ2-3; 7 bases align to TRBD2. This TCR was sampled from a male donor in good health and CMV-seronegative. Material for sequencing was PBMCs. CDR3 protein: CASSGGGTPPHTQYF. CDR3 nucleotide sequence: TGTGCCAGCAGCGGGGGGGGGACTCCCCCACATACGCAGTATTTT.